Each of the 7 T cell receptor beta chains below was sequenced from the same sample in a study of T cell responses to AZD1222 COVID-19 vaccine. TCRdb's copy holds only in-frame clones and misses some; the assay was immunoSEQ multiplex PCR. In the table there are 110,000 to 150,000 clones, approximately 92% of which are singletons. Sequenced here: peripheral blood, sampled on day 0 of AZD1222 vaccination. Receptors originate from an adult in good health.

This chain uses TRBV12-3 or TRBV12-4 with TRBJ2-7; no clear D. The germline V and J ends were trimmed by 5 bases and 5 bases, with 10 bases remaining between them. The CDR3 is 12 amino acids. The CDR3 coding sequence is TGTGCCAGCAGTCACGGGTCCCACGAGCAGTACTTC. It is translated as CASSHGSHEQYF.

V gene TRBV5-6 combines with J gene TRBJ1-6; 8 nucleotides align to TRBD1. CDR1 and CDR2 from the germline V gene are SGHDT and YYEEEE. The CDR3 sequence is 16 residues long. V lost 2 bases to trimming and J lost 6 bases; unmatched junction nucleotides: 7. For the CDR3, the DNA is TGTGCCAGCAGCTTACACCGGACAGGGAGTAATTCACCCCTCCACTTT. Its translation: CASSLHRTGSNSPLHF.

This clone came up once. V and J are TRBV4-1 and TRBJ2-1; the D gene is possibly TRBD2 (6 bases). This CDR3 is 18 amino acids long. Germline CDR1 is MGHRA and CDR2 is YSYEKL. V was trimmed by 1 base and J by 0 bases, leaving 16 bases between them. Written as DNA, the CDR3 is TGCGCCAGCAGCCAAGCGGATTCCGGGACTCGCTCCTACAATGAGCAGTTCTTC. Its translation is CASSQADSGTRSYNEQFF.

The CDR3 loop is CASSISETANEKLFF. The CDR3 coding sequence is TGTGCCAGTAGTATTTCCGAGACAGCAAATGAAAAACTGTTTTTT. The V call is TRBV19, the J call TRBJ1-4; TRBD1 is a possible D gene (5 bases). The germline V gene encodes CDR1 LNHDA and CDR2 SQIVND (reference sequence). Trimming took 3 bases from V and 5 from J, leaving 13 bases between them. This CDR3 spans 15 amino acids.

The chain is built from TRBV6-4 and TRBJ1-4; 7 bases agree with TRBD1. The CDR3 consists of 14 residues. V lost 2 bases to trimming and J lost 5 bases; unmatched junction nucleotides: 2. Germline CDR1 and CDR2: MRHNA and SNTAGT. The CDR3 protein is CASSDGTANEKLFF. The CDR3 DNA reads TGTGCCAGCAGTGACGGGACAGCGAATGAAAAACTGTTTTTT.

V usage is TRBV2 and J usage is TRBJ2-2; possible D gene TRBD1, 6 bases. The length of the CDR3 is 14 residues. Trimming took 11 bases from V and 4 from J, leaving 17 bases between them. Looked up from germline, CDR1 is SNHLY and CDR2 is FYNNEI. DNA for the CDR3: TGTGCCGGGGGCGTGGGTGGTACCACCGGGGAGCTGTTTTTT. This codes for CAGGVGGTTGELFF.

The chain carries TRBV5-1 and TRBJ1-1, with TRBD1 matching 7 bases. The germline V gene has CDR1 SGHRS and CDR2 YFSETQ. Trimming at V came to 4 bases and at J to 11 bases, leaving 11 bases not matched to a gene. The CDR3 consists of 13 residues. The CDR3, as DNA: TGCGCCAGCAGCATGACAGGGTTTCCCGGGGCTTTCTTT. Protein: CASSMTGFPGAFF.